This TCR beta chain was sequenced during a study of shared clonotypes between healthy human individuals. Naive CD8 cells, CD45RO-negative and positively selected for CCR7, excluded terminally differentiated effector memory CD45RA+ cells. TCRdb's table, derived via immunoSEQ multiplex PCR, lists solely in-frame clones and lacks some. Here the sample spans millions of clones, roughly 95% being singletons. CDR1 is SGDLS, CDR2 YYNGEE, per germline. J gave up 1 base and V 3 bases, and 12 bases lay outside the gene matches. This CDR3 has 17 amino acids. This TCR was recovered from a young man in good health. Material for sequencing was naive CD8+ T cells sorted from blood. The J gene is TRBJ1-1, the V gene TRBV9; TRBD1 matches 7 bases. The DNA for the CDR3 is TGTGCCAGCAGCGCCCTCGCCGGGACAGCCCCGAACACTGAAGCTTTCTTT. This sequence encodes CASSALAGTAPNTEAFF.